This TCR beta chain was sequenced during a study of T cell repertoires in cytomegalovirus infection. Background on the study: Use of recently identified HLA-C-restricted and well-studied HLA-B-restricted CMV epitopes was part of the study. An indication of both CMV infection and matching HLA type came from public TCR beta signatures. Study conclusions and caveats: Totalled public TCR beta family frequency picked out people who carried CMV plus the relevant HLA. The response measured ex vivo was dominated by TCR beta clonotypes (HLA-C-restricted and CMV-specific).

This clonotype has ten or more counts. Its specificity is unknown. Germline CDR1 SGHTA, CDR2 FQGTGA. The germline V and J ends were trimmed by 5 bases and 3 bases, with 12 bases remaining between them. The length of the CDR3 is 14 residues. TCRdb redid the calling of the reads with MiXCR, one entry per CDR3 protein. Of roughly 920,000 distinct CDR3 sequences listed, about 33% are singletons. The receptor's source is a human donor in good health (CMV status not recorded). Some clones in this sample may be carry-over from other donors' samples. The material was cultured CD8+ T cells from PBMCs, obtained from culture after CMV antigen stimulation. The V and J genes are TRBV7-3 and TRBJ2-3; D call uncertain. CDR3 in DNA: TGTGCCAGCAGCCTAGACGGTACAACAGATACGCAGTATTTT. It codes for CASSLDGTTDTQYF.